A selection of T cell receptor beta chains follows, all from one sample in a study of blood T cells in healthy people across ages. TCRdb re-derived calls from the 5' RACE reads in MiXCR, one entry per CDR3 protein. The sample contains about 680,000 distinct CDR3 sequences, approximately 49% of which appear only once. The sample was blood. The receptors here all came from an older woman in good health. Both conserved end residues are part of each CDR3. A D gene is named only where the DNA matches it firmly. Not all rows give a size; the values are once, few, many and, for expanded clones, a class.

CDR3aa	CDR3nt	abundance	d_gene	v_gene	j_gene
CASSHETPTDTQYF	TGTGCCAGCAGCCATGAGACTCCTACAGATACGCAGTATTTT	once	.	TRBV4-2	TRBJ2-3
CASSDPGRDSYEQYF	TGTGCCAGCAGTGACCCCGGACGGGACTCCTACGAGCAGTACTTC	.	.	TRBV25-1	TRBJ2-7
CASSQELAGVGDTQYF	TGCGCCAGCAGCCAAGAACTAGCGGGAGTAGGAGATACGCAGTATTTT	few	TRBD2	TRBV4-3	TRBJ2-3
CASSPRGLYEQFF	TGTGCCAGCAGCCCCCGCGGATTATATGAGCAGTTCTTC	few	.	TRBV11-2	TRBJ2-1
CASSLTGGVNTEAFF	TGTGCCAGCAGCTTAACAGGGGGAGTGAACACTGAAGCTTTCTTT	.	TRBD1	TRBV11-2	TRBJ1-1
CASRDFQDIQGRYGYTF	TGTGCCAGCAGGGATTTCCAAGACATACAGGGACGGTATGGCTACACCTTC	.	.	TRBV27	TRBJ1-2
CSARDHISGANVLTF	TGCAGTGCTAGAGATCATATCTCTGGGGCCAACGTCCTGACTTTC	.	.	TRBV20-1	TRBJ2-6
CAGSPQGSDQPQHF	TGTGCCGGCTCACCACAGGGAAGTGATCAGCCCCAGCATTTT	.	.	TRBV18	TRBJ1-5
CASSSGLAGVNEQYF	TGTGCCAGCAGCTCTGGACTAGCGGGAGTGAATGAGCAGTACTTC	few	TRBD2	TRBV5-1	TRBJ2-7
CASSQDSRGGYTF	TGCGCCAGCAGCCAAGATTCCCGGGGGGGCTACACCTTC	.	.	TRBV4-3	TRBJ1-2
CASSHQDTEKLFF	TGTGCCAGCAGCCATCAAGACACGGAAAAACTGTTTTTT	few	.	TRBV7-2	TRBJ1-4
CASRVTYEQYF	TGTGCCAGCCGGGTTACCTACGAGCAGTACTTC	.	.	TRBV6-6	TRBJ2-7
CASSQKAGATEAFF	TGTGCCAGCAGCCAAAAGGCGGGAGCAACTGAAGCTTTCTTT	.	.	TRBV14	TRBJ1-1
CASSPTDRGPVNSPLHF	TGTGCCAGCAGCCCGACGGACAGGGGGCCGGTTAATTCACCCCTCCACTTT	.	TRBD1	TRBV3-1	TRBJ1-6
CATSDSDRGYEQYF	TGTGCCACCAGTGATTCCGACAGGGGCTACGAGCAGTACTTC	.	TRBD1	TRBV24-1	TRBJ2-7
CASSPTAKDYEQYF	TGTGCCAGCTCACCCACAGCTAAAGACTACGAGCAGTACTTC	many	.	TRBV18	TRBJ2-7
CASSKMGVLRGAFF	TGTGCCAGCAGTAAAATGGGGGTTTTGAGGGGAGCTTTCTTT	.	.	TRBV6-4	TRBJ1-1
CASSPGQGLGYGYTF	TGTGCCAGCAGCCCCGGACAGGGGCTAGGGTATGGCTACACCTTC	.	TRBD1	TRBV7-2	TRBJ1-2
CASSPGGLAELLYEQYF	TGTGCCAGCAGCCCCGGAGGGCTAGCGGAGCTCCTCTACGAGCAGTACTTC	many	TRBD2	TRBV7-2	TRBJ2-7
CASSKREYNEQFF	TGCGCCAGCAGCAAGCGGGAATACAATGAGCAGTTCTTC	.	TRBD2	TRBV5-1	TRBJ2-1
CATSAGLLANYNEQFF	TGTGCCACCAGCGCGGGACTCCTGGCTAACTACAATGAGCAGTTCTTC	.	.	TRBV15	TRBJ2-1
CSARGPPPGGRADTQYF	TGCAGTGCTAGAGGCCCCCCGCCGGGCGGGAGGGCAGATACGCAGTATTTT	.	TRBD2	TRBV20-1	TRBJ2-3
CASSEFSYEQYF	TGTGCCAGCAGTGAATTTTCCTACGAGCAGTACTTC	.	.	TRBV25-1	TRBJ2-7
CSALRGQGTYEQFF	TGCAGTGCGTTGAGAGGGCAGGGCACCTACGAGCAGTTCTTC	.	.	TRBV20-1	TRBJ2-1
CASSLPVVDEQFF	TGCGCCAGCAGCTTGCCGGTGGTGGATGAGCAGTTCTTC	.	.	TRBV5-1	TRBJ2-1
CASSHSQGWETQYF	TGTGCCAGCAGCCACTCACAGGGGTGGGAGACCCAGTACTTC	.	TRBD1	TRBV3-1	TRBJ2-5
CASSLQGSSATAKNIQYF	TGTGCCAGCAGCCTACAGGGGAGTAGCGCGACAGCCAAAAACATTCAGTACTTC	few	TRBD1	TRBV7-2	TRBJ2-4
CSAAMWGTETQYF	TGCAGTGCTGCAATGTGGGGCACGGAGACCCAGTACTTC	few	.	TRBV20-1	TRBJ2-5
CSVEGLAGVRSYGQYF	TGCAGCGTTGAGGGACTAGCGGGAGTAAGATCCTACGGGCAGTACTTC	once	TRBD2	TRBV29-1	TRBJ2-7
CAISGTGSTDTQYF	TGTGCCATCAGTGGGACAGGGAGCACAGATACGCAGTATTTT	.	TRBD1	TRBV10-3	TRBJ2-3
CAISVGGTSSGANVLTF	TGTGCCATCAGTGTTGGAGGGACTAGCTCTGGGGCCAACGTCCTGACTTTC	.	TRBD2	TRBV10-3	TRBJ2-6
CASSVIGSGANVLTF	TGTGCCAGCAGCGTAATTGGGTCCGGGGCCAACGTCCTGACTTTC	.	.	TRBV9	TRBJ2-6
CASSLSAGWVKNIQYF	TGTGCCAGCAGTTTATCGGCAGGGTGGGTCAAAAACATTCAGTACTTC	.	.	TRBV27	TRBJ2-4
CSASPSGDQPQHF	TGCAGTGCTTCACCTTCAGGGGATCAGCCCCAGCATTTT	.	.	TRBV20-1	TRBJ1-5
CASTGPSGAFF	TGTGCCAGCACCGGCCCTAGTGGAGCTTTCTTT	.	.	TRBV6-5	TRBJ1-1
CTSSSLTTVPGVQYF	TGTACCAGCAGCTCACTTACCACAGTCCCAGGCGTGCAGTATTTT	.	.	TRBV7-2	TRBJ2-3
CASSVTSGSNEQYF	TGTGCCAGCAGCGTCACTAGCGGGAGCAATGAGCAGTACTTC	.	TRBD2	TRBV11-3	TRBJ2-5
CSVLSGRSGTGELFF	TGCAGCGTCCTTAGCGGGAGGAGCGGCACCGGGGAGCTGTTTTTT	.	TRBD2	TRBV29-1	TRBJ2-2
CASSLRGSESEKLFF	TGTGCCAGCAGCTTGCGTGGGTCAGAGTCTGAAAAACTGTTTTTT	few	.	TRBV5-5	TRBJ1-4
CASTWTGTYNEQFF	TGTGCCAGCACCTGGACGGGAACCTACAATGAGCAGTTCTTC	.	.	TRBV6-2/TRBV6-3	TRBJ2-1
CASSPQGYYGYTF	TGTGCCAGCAGCCCACAGGGCTACTATGGCTACACCTTC	.	.	TRBV18	TRBJ1-2
CAWSGGDRGSYGNTIYF	TGTGCCTGGAGTGGGGGGGATCGGGGGTCTTATGGAAACACCATATATTTT	.	.	TRBV30	TRBJ1-3
CASQTSGWGGFF	TGTGCCAGCCAGACTAGCGGCTGGGGGGGGTTCTTC	.	TRBD2	TRBV28	TRBJ2-5
CASSFGWAYEQYF	TGTGCCAGCAGCTTCGGGTGGGCCTACGAGCAGTACTTC	.	.	TRBV7-2	TRBJ2-7
CASSPWSGSGNTIYF	TGTGCCAGCAGCCCCTGGAGTGGCTCTGGAAACACCATATATTTT	.	.	TRBV7-2	TRBJ1-3
CASKRRGTSSPRQETQYF	TGTGCCAGCAAACGCAGGGGGACGTCAAGTCCTAGGCAAGAGACCCAGTACTTC	few	TRBD1	TRBV3-1	TRBJ2-5
CSARGHGRGSYEQYF	TGCAGTGCTAGAGGTCACGGGAGGGGGTCCTACGAGCAGTACTTC	.	TRBD2	TRBV20-1	TRBJ2-7
CASSQEPLENIQYF	TGTGCCAGCAGCCAAGAACCCCTTGAAAACATTCAGTACTTC	.	.	TRBV4-2	TRBJ2-4
CSATDRGYGYTF	TGCAGTGCTACCGACCGAGGCTATGGCTACACCTTC	few	.	TRBV20-1	TRBJ1-2
CASSVGWEGEAFF	TGTGCCAGCAGCGTAGGTTGGGAGGGAGAAGCTTTCTTT	.	.	TRBV9	TRBJ1-1
CASSSPGQGAKTQYF	TGTGCCAGCAGTTCACCGGGACAGGGGGCAAAGACCCAGTACTTC	few	TRBD1	TRBV6-5	TRBJ2-5